The 27 T cell receptor beta chains below come from one sample, sequenced in a study of OX40 agonist ivuxolimab in advanced cancers. Profiled with immunoSEQ multiplex PCR; TCRdb holds only in-frame clones, not every one. There are around 43,000 clones in the sample; roughly 86% occur only once, and about 13% lies in the top ten. Sequencing was performed on CD4+ or CD8+ T cells sorted from blood, taken in a trial of the OX40 agonist ivuxolimab. The receptors stem from an adult with an advanced solid tumor such as melanoma, head and neck, liver or kidney cancer.

V is TRBV4-3 and J is TRBJ1-1; D ambiguous. The V gene lost 4 bases and the J gene lost 1 base, with 13 bases spanning the gap. The CDR3 extends over 15 amino acids. Germline lookup yields CDR1 LGHNA and CDR2 YSLEER. For the CDR3, the DNA is TGCGCCAGCAGCCCTACAAGCCTAGGGAACACTGAAGCTTTCTTT. This encodes CASSPTSLGNTEAFF.

The rearrangement joins TRBV28 to TRBJ2-3; D is uncertain. Trimming took off 3 bases at V and 2 bases at J, with 9 bases between the two ends. CDR1 is MDHEN, CDR2 SYDVKM, per germline. The CDR3 loop spans 14 amino acids. CDR3 sequence (DNA): TGTGCCAGCAGTTTGAGTGAGATCACAGATACGCAGTATTTT. Residues: CASSLSEITDTQYF.

The chain links TRBV29-1 to TRBJ2-1; D gene uncertain. This CDR3 region has 12 residues. CDR1 SQVTM and CDR2 ANQGSEA come from the germline V gene. The V and J ends lost 3 bases and 10 bases respectively, with 13 bases between them. The DNA of the CDR3 is TGCAGCGTTGAGTTACTTCAAACCGAGCAGTTCTTC. This codes for CSVELLQTEQFF.

The rearrangement joins TRBV7-2 to TRBJ1-5; 9 bases match TRBD1. V was clipped by 4 bases and J by 7 bases; unmatched bases: 5. The germline CDR1 and CDR2 sequences are SGHTA and FQGNSA. This CDR3 comprises 14 residues. The chain's CDR3 is CASSSWDRDQPQHF. The CDR3 region has the DNA TGTGCCAGCAGCTCTTGGGACAGGGACCAGCCCCAGCATTTT.

Here the CDR3 reads CASNLGQSGNTIYF. The CDR3 DNA reads as TGTGCCAGTAACCTGGGACAATCTGGAAACACCATATATTTT. This chain uses TRBV19 with TRBJ1-3, with D possibly matching TRBD1 (6 bases). Germline values: CDR1 LNHDA, CDR2 SQIVND (reference sequence). V shed 7 bases and J shed 1 base, with 11 bases lying between them. The CDR3 covers 14 residues.

V is TRBV13 and J is TRBJ1-5; D perhaps matches TRBD1 (5 bases). This CDR3 has 14 amino acids. Trimming pared 2 bases from V and 3 bases from J, leaving 8 bases between. Germline assignment: CDR1 PRHDT and CDR2 FYEKMQ (reference sequence). The CDR3 DNA follows: TGTGCCAGCAGCTTAAGACAGAACAATCAGCCCCAGCATTTT. It specifies CASSLRQNNQPQHF.

This clone was recorded only once. The V call is TRBV19, the J call TRBJ1-1; 7 bases agree with TRBD1. This CDR3 has 16 residues. Germline values: CDR1 LNHDA, CDR2 SQIVND (reference sequence). V lost 6 bases to trimming and J lost 0 bases; unmatched junction nucleotides: 10. DNA for the CDR3: TGTGCCAGTAGAAGAGACAGGGTTGGGGTGAACACTGAAGCTTTCTTT. Translating it yields CASRRDRVGVNTEAFF.

J is TRBJ2-2 and V is TRBV4-3, with 7 bases aligning to TRBD1. Germline trimming cut 2 bases from V and 6 bases from J; bases unmatched to any gene: 3. Germline V gene lookup returns CDR1 LGHNA and CDR2 YSLEER. The CDR3 extends over 14 amino acids. The CDR3 here is CASSQLTGAGELFF. The DNA of the CDR3 is TGCGCCAGCAGCCAACTTACAGGGGCCGGGGAGCTGTTTTTT.

This chain uses TRBV4-1 with TRBJ2-2, with D possibly TRBD1 on 5 matching bases. The CDR3 runs to 15 residues. With 7 bases removed from V and 4 bases from J, the gap between germline ends came to 16 bases. Per germline, CDR1 MGHRA and CDR2 YSYEKL. CDR3 DNA sequence: TGCGCCAGCAACCCCGTGGGGCGCGGCACCGGGGAGCTGTTTTTT. It specifies CASNPVGRGTGELFF.

This chain joins TRBV9 and TRBJ1-1; weak D call: TRBD1 (6 bases). Germline loops: CDR1 SGDLS, CDR2 YYNGEE. This CDR3 spans 12 amino acids. The V end was cut by 4 bases, the J end by 8 bases, with 12 bases between. This chain's CDR3 is CASSPPGQEAFF. DNA of the CDR3: TGTGCCAGCAGCCCCCCCGGACAGGAAGCTTTCTTT.

The chain has TRBV11-2 and TRBJ2-1; the D gene is possibly TRBD2 (7 bases). This CDR3 has 14 amino acids. The V and J ends lost 1 base and 8 bases respectively, with 12 bases between them. Germline loops: CDR1 SGHAT, CDR2 FQNNGV. The CDR3 region is CASSLVGGHDEQFF. DNA for the CDR3: TGTGCCAGCAGCTTAGTGGGGGGGCACGATGAGCAGTTCTTC. The entire variable domain, with the rest obtained from reference TRBV11-2 and TRBJ2-1, is as follows: EAGVAQSPRYKIIEKRQSVAFWCNPISGHATLYWYQQILGQGPKLLIQFQNNGVVDDSQLPKDRFSAERLKGVDSTLKIQPAKLEDSAVYLCASSLVGGHDEQFFGPGTRLTVL.

The chain carries TRBV7-9 and TRBJ1-2, with 8 positions matching TRBD1. Germline loops: CDR1 SEHNR, CDR2 FQNEAQ (reference sequence). Trimming cost V 5 bases and J 1 base; bases outside gene matches: 6. The CDR3 length is 15 residues. The CDR3, as DNA: TGTGCCAGCAGCGCCCACAGGGGGGATAACTATGGCTACACCTTC. Protein product: CASSAHRGDNYGYTF.

The V gene is TRBV9, the J gene TRBJ2-5; D is unclear. Between the trimmed V and J ends, which lost 0 bases and 2 bases, there was a span of 8 bases. The CDR3 totals 14 residues. The germline CDR1 and CDR2 sequences are SGDLS and YYNGEE. The CDR3, as DNA: TGTGCCAGCAGCGTAGGCAGCTTTCAAGAGACCCAGTACTTC. It translates to CASSVGSFQETQYF.

The rearrangement joins TRBV6-1 to TRBJ1-2; 7 nucleotides agree with TRBD1. V lost 1 base and J lost 4; bases outside the gene matches: 12. Germline CDR1 MNHNS, CDR2 SASEGT. CDR3 size: 17 residues. Here the CDR3 reads CASSEGSGGSGGYGYTF. The CDR3 nucleotides read TGTGCCAGCAGTGAAGGGAGTGGGGGTTCAGGGGGCTATGGCTACACCTTC.

This chain's CDR3 is CASSPWGGGTTGELFF. The CDR3 DNA reads TGTGCCAGCAGCCCCTGGGGGGGTGGTACTACCGGGGAGCTGTTTTTT. The chain carries TRBV14 and TRBJ2-2; TRBD2 matches at 7 bases. Germline trimming cut 4 bases from V and 5 bases from J; bases unmatched to any gene: 10. The CDR3 runs 16 residues. Germline CDR1 reads SGHDN; CDR2 reads FVKESK.

This clone appeared a few times. The gene calls are TRBV27 and TRBJ1-1; a weak D match, TRBD1 (6 bases). V was clipped by 4 bases and J by 2 bases, with 11 bases between them. The CDR3 spans 14 residues. Germline V gene data show CDR1 as MNHEY and CDR2 as SMNVEV (reference sequence). The CDR3 spells CASSWTALNTEAFF. In DNA form, the CDR3 reads TGTGCCAGCAGTTGGACAGCATTAAACACTGAAGCTTTCTTT.

The V gene is TRBV27, the J gene TRBJ1-2; 11 bases match TRBD1. The CDR3 runs 18 residues. The J segment lost 4 bases and the V segment lost 2 bases, leaving 12 bases of the junction unmatched. Germline V gene sequence: CDR1 MNHEY, CDR2 SMNVEV (reference sequence). This chain's CDR3 is CASSLVGTRDRGFYGYTF. For the CDR3, the DNA is TGTGCCAGCAGTTTAGTAGGAACAAGGGACAGGGGGTTCTATGGCTACACCTTC.

The CDR3 DNA reads as TGTGCCAGCAGCTCGCAGGACCAGCCCCAGCATTTT. It encodes CASSSQDQPQHF. The chain joins TRBV11-2 to TRBJ1-5; D is uncertain. The CDR3 is 12 amino acids. V was cut by 4 bases and J by 7 bases, with 8 bases left in between. Germline-derived CDR1 and CDR2 are SGHAT and FQNNGV.

The chain uses TRBV25-1 and TRBJ2-7, with TRBD2 matching 7 bases. The CDR3 contains 12 residues. J gave up 3 bases and V 9 bases, and 5 bases lay outside the gene matches. The V gene's germline CDR1 is MGHDK and CDR2 SYGVNS. The CDR3 DNA reads as TGTGCCAGTGGTGGGGGGGGCTACGAGCAGTACTTC. Translating it yields CASGGGGYEQYF.

The V call is TRBV7-9, the J call TRBJ2-1, with a tentative D call TRBD1 (7 bases). Between the trimmed V and J ends, which lost 5 bases and 2 bases, there was a span of 13 bases. The CDR3 loop spans 15 amino acids. Germline V gene lookup returns CDR1 SEHNR and CDR2 FQNEAQ (reference sequence). The CDR3 coding sequence is TGTGCCAGCAGCCACACAGGGGAGGCCTACAATGAGCAGTTCTTC. It yields the protein CASSHTGEAYNEQFF.

This chain links TRBV7-8 with TRBJ1-5, with D uncertain. V was cut by 5 bases and J by 4 bases, with 6 bases left in between. Germline V CDR1 and CDR2: SGHVS, FQNEAQ. This CDR3 is 12 amino acids long. Here the CDR3 reads CASSDINQPQHF. CDR3 DNA sequence: TGTGCCAGCAGCGATATTAATCAGCCCCAGCATTTT.

This chain links TRBV27 with TRBJ2-1, with a tentative D call TRBD2 (6 bases). V was clipped by 7 bases and J by 9 bases, with 19 bases between them. Germline lookup yields CDR1 MNHEY and CDR2 SMNVEV (reference sequence). The CDR3 has 14 residues. CDR3 bases: TGTGCCAGCATCCTCAGTGGGGGGTCGGGTGAGCAGTTCTTC. Protein: CASILSGGSGEQFF.

The chain links TRBV5-1 to TRBJ1-1, with D maybe TRBD1 (5 bases). Per germline, CDR1 SGHRS and CDR2 YFSETQ. Between the trimmed V and J ends, which lost 5 bases and 5 bases, there was a span of 22 bases. This CDR3 comprises 16 residues. The CDR3 loop is CASRLTPTAQSTEAFF. The CDR3 DNA reads TGCGCCAGCAGACTCACGCCGACAGCGCAGTCTACTGAAGCTTTCTTT.

This clone was counted once. The chain has TRBV4-3 and TRBJ2-3; tentative D call: TRBD2 (7 bases). CDR1 LGHNA and CDR2 YSLEER come from the germline V gene. Between the trimmed V and J ends, which lost 4 bases and 10 bases, there was a span of 18 bases. The CDR3 loop spans 14 amino acids. The CDR3 nucleotides read TGCGCCAGCAGCCCAAGCGGGGACCACAGGGCGCAGTATTTT. Amino acid sequence: CASSPSGDHRAQYF.

V and J are TRBV25-1 and TRBJ1-2; no clear D gene. Between the trimmed V and J ends, which lost 6 bases and 6 bases, there was a span of 14 bases. The germline V gene encodes CDR1 MGHDK and CDR2 SYGVNS. The CDR3 runs 13 residues. CDR3 residues: CASSPDRAHGYTF. The DNA of the CDR3 is TGTGCCAGCAGCCCGGATAGGGCCCATGGCTACACCTTC.

The sample holds one count of this clone. The CDR3 DNA sequence: TGTGCCACCCGAGGGGGAAAAGGACTCTACAATGAGCAGTTCTTC. Translated, it gives CATRGGKGLYNEQFF. The V and J genes are TRBV2 and TRBJ2-1; D may be TRBD1 (6 bases). Germline CDR1 SNHLY, CDR2 FYNNEI. Trimming left V 10 bases short and J 3 bases short, with 19 bases between. The CDR3 sequence is 15 residues long. Together with reference TRBV2 and TRBJ2-1, the CDR3 gives the full variable domain: EPEVTQTPSHQVTQMGQEVILRCVPISNHLYFYWYRQILGQKVEFLVSFYNNEISEKSEIFDDQFSVERPDGSNFTLKIRSTKLEDSAMYFCATRGGKGLYNEQFFGPGTRLTVL.

J is TRBJ1-1 and V is TRBV6-1; TRBD1 matches at 9 bases. Trimming removed 6 bases from V and 2 bases from J; junction bases left unmatched: 1. CDR1 and CDR2 from the germline V gene are MNHNS and SASEGT. The CDR3 runs to 13 residues. Written as DNA, the CDR3 is TGTGCCAGCAGGGACAGGGGAAACACTGAAGCTTTCTTT. It encodes CASRDRGNTEAFF.